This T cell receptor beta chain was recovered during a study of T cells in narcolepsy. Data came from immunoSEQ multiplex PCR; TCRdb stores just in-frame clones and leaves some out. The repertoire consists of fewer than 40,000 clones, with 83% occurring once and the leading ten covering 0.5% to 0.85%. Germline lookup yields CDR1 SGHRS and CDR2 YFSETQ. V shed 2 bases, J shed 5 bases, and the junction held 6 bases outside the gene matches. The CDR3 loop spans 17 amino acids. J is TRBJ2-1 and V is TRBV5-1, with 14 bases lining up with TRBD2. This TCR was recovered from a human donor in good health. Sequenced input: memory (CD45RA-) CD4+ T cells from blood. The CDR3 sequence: CASSFRTSGGTNNEQFF. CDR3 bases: TGCGCCAGCAGCTTTAGGACTAGCGGGGGGACTAACAATGAGCAGTTCTTC.